Sequencing of this T cell receptor beta chain was carried out in a study of shared clonotypes between healthy human individuals. Whole-study context: The study used three CD4 naive, three CD4 memory, two CD8 naive and one CD8 memory plate per donor.

The V segment lost 2 bases and the J segment 4 bases; nucleotides outside the gene matches: 5. Germline assignment: CDR1 LNHDA and CDR2 SQIVND (reference sequence). The CDR3 has 15 amino acids. The assay was immunoSEQ multiplex PCR, and TCRdb's table has in-frame clones only and misses some. The data hold approximately 1,500,000 clones, with around 98% observed a single time. Sequencing was done on a sample of naive CD4+ T cells sorted from blood. Subset given: CD45RA+ positively selected. The origin of this receptor is a young man in good health. This sequence joins TRBV19 and TRBJ2-1; 7 positions match TRBD2. The CDR3 here is CASSITREGYNEQFF. The DNA for the CDR3 is TGTGCCAGTAGTATAACGAGGGAGGGATACAATGAGCAGTTCTTC.